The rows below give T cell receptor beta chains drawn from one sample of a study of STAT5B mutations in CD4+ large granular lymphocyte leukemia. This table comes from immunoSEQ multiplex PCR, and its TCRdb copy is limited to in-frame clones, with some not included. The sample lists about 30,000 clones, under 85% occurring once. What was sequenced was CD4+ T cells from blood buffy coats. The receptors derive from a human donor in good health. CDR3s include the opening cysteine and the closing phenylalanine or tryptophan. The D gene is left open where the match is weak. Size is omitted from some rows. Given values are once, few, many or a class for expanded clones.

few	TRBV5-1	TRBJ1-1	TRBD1	TGCGCCAGCAGCTTAGGACAGGACATCTCTGAAGCTTTCTTT	CASSLGQDISEAFF
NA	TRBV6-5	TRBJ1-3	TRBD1	TGTGCCAGCAGTCCGACAGGGGGCGTCGGGAACACCATATATTTT	CASSPTGGVGNTIYF
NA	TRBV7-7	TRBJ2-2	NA	TGTGCCAGCACGCCCCAGGGAACCGGGGAGCTGTTTTTT	CASTPQGTGELFF
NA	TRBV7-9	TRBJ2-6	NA	TGTGCCAGCAGCTTTGCCGGAACTGGGGCCAACGTCCTGACTTTC	CASSFAGTGANVLTF
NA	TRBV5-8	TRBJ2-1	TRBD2	TGTGCCAGCAGCAATCCCACTCGCGGGAGAAGGAATGAGCAGTTCTTC	CASSNPTRGRRNEQFF
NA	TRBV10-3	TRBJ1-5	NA	TGTGCCACCCAGGGAGGCAATCAGCCCCAGCATTTT	CATQGGNQPQHF
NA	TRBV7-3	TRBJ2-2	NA	TGTGCCAGCTGCGAATTTAACACCGGGGAGCTGTTTTTT	CASCEFNTGELFF
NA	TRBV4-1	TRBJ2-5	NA	TGCGCCAGCAGCCAGATAGGTAGGGAGATCCAAGAGACCCAGTACTTC	CASSQIGREIQETQYF
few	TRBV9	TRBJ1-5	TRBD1	TGTGCCAGCAGCGTAGGACAGGGTAACAATCAGCCCCAGCATTTT	CASSVGQGNNQPQHF
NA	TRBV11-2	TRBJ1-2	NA	TGTGCCAGCAGCTTAGGGGAACGACCCAACTATGGCTACACCTTC	CASSLGERPNYGYTF
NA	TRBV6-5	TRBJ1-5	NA	TGTGCCAGCAGTTACTCAAGGAATCAGCCCCAGCATTTT	CASSYSRNQPQHF
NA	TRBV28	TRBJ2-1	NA	TGTGCCAGCAGTACAACGGGGCGGGGCTCCTACAATGAGCAGTTCTTC	CASSTTGRGSYNEQFF
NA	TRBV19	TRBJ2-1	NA	TGTGCCAGTAGTGACCGACTAGGAGGGGTGGTTGAGCAGTTCTTC	CASSDRLGGVVEQFF
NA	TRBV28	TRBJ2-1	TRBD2	TGTGCCAGCAACCTTCTTAGCGGGGGGTACAATGAGCAGTTCTTC	CASNLLSGGYNEQFF
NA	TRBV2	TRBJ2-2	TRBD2	TGTGCCAGCAGTGAAAGGTGGCTAGCGGGCACCGGGGAGCTGTTTTTT	CASSERWLAGTGELFF
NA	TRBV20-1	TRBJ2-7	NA	TGCAGTGCCAAGGACGGAGCCGAGCAGTACTTC	CSAKDGAEQYF
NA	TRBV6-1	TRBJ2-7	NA	TGTGCCATTTGGACTTCTCCCTACGAGCAGTACTTC	CAIWTSPYEQYF
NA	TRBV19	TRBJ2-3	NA	TGTGCCAGTAGTAAGGAGACTGGAGGTTGGGCAGATACGCAGTATTTT	CASSKETGGWADTQYF
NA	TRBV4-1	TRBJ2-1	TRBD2	TGCGCCAGCAGCCAAGAACCTCCCAGCGGGAGTAAAAATGAGCAGTTCTTC	CASSQEPPSGSKNEQFF
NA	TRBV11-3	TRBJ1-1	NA	TGTGCCAGCAGCCTCCCACAGGACATGAACACTGAAGCTTTCTTT	CASSLPQDMNTEAFF
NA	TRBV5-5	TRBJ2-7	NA	TGTGCCAGCAGCTCAACCCCGGGATCCCGTATATCCTACGAGCAGTACTTC	CASSSTPGSRISYEQYF
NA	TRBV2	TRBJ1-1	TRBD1	TGTGCCAGCAGAGAAAGGGACAGATTCATGAACACTGAAGCTTTCTTT	CASRERDRFMNTEAFF
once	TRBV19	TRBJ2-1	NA	TGTGCCAGTAGTATATCCCGGGACAATGAGCAGTTCTTC	CASSISRDNEQFF
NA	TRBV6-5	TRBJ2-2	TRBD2	TGTGCCACCAAAGCGGGGATGAGCACCGGGGAGCTGTTTTTT	CATKAGMSTGELFF